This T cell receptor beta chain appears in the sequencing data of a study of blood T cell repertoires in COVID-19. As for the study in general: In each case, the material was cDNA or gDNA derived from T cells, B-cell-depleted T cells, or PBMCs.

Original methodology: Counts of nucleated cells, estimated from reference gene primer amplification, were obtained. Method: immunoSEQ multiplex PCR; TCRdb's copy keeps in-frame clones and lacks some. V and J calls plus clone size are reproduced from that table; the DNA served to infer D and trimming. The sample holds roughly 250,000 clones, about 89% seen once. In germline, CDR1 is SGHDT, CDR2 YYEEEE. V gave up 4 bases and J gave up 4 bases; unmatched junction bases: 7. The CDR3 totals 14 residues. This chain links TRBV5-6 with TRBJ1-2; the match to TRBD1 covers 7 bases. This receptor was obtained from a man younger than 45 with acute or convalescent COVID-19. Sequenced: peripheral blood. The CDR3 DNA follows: TGTGCCAGCAGCCAGGGCGGGACAGTCTATGGCTACACCTTC. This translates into CASSQGGTVYGYTF.